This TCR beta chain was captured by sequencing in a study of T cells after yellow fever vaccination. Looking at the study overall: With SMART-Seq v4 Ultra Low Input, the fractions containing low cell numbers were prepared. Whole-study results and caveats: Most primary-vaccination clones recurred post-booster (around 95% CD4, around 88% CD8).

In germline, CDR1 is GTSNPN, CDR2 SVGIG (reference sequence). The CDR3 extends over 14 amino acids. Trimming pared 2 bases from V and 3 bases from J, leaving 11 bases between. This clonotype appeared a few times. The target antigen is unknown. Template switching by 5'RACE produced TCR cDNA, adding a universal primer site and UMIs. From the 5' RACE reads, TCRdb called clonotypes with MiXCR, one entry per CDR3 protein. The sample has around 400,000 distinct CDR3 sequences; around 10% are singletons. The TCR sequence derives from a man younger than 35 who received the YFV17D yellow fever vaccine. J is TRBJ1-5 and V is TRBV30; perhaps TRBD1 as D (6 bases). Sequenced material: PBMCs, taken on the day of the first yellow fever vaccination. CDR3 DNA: TGTGCCTGGAGTCAAGGGGGTTCCAATCAGCCCCAGCATTTT. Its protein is CAWSQGGSNQPQHF.